These T cell receptor beta chains were read from a single sample in a study of T cell responses to AZD1222 COVID-19 vaccine. Clones were read by immunoSEQ multiplex PCR, and TCRdb kept only the in-frame ones, dropping some. The data show some 170,000 clones, around nine tenths seen once. The specimen was peripheral blood, collected on day 0 of AZD1222 vaccination. The receptor set was obtained from an adult in good health. Both conserved end residues are part of each CDR3. Each record gives: V gene, J gene, D gene, clone size, CDR3 protein, CDR3 DNA. The D gene is left open where the match is weak. The listing skips clone size in some rows; elsewhere it reads once, few, many or a size class.

V gene: TRBV5-1
J gene: TRBJ2-5
D gene: TRBD2
clone size: NA
CDR3 protein: CASSPGLAQETQYF
CDR3 DNA: TGCGCCAGCAGCCCGGGACTAGCGCAAGAGACCCAGTACTTC

V gene: TRBV5-8
J gene: TRBJ2-7
D gene: NA
clone size: NA
CDR3 protein: CASSEMVPIINEQYF
CDR3 DNA: TGTGCCAGCAGCGAAATGGTACCGATTATAAACGAGCAGTACTTC

V gene: TRBV2
J gene: TRBJ2-3
D gene: NA
clone size: NA
CDR3 protein: CASRDYKRDTQYF
CDR3 DNA: TGTGCCAGCAGGGACTATAAACGCGATACGCAGTATTTT

V gene: TRBV2
J gene: TRBJ1-3
D gene: NA
clone size: NA
CDR3 protein: CASERGVSSGNTIYF
CDR3 DNA: TGTGCCAGCGAGAGAGGGGTGAGCTCTGGAAACACCATATATTTT

V gene: TRBV12-5
J gene: TRBJ2-5
D gene: NA
clone size: NA
CDR3 protein: CASGAQDRRETQYF
CDR3 DNA: TGTGCTAGTGGTGCACAGGACAGACGAGAGACCCAGTACTTC

V gene: TRBV27
J gene: TRBJ2-2
D gene: TRBD2
clone size: NA
CDR3 protein: CASSLSRSPGLAGGDTGELFF
CDR3 DNA: TGTGCCAGCAGTTTATCTCGCTCACCGGGACTAGCGGGAGGTGATACCGGGGAGCTGTTTTTT

V gene: TRBV6-6
J gene: TRBJ1-5
D gene: TRBD1
clone size: NA
CDR3 protein: CASSPWTGVIPQHF
CDR3 DNA: TGTGCCAGCAGCCCTTGGACAGGGGTGATCCCCCAGCATTTT

V gene: TRBV19
J gene: TRBJ2-3
D gene: NA
clone size: NA
CDR3 protein: CASSISEDTQYF
CDR3 DNA: TGTGCCAGTAGTATATCGGAGGATACGCAGTATTTT

V gene: TRBV19
J gene: TRBJ1-2
D gene: NA
clone size: NA
CDR3 protein: CASSIWGSEYGYTF
CDR3 DNA: TGTGCCAGTAGTATCTGGGGGTCGGAGTATGGCTACACCTTC

V gene: TRBV19
J gene: TRBJ2-1
D gene: NA
clone size: NA
CDR3 protein: CASSIFGNEQFF
CDR3 DNA: TGTGCCAGTAGTATTTTTGGGAATGAGCAGTTCTTC

V gene: TRBV1
J gene: TRBJ2-7
D gene: NA
clone size: NA
CDR3 protein: CTSSPRRQGPYEQYF
CDR3 DNA: TGCACCAGCAGCCCAAGACGCCAGGGCCCCTACGAGCAGTACTTC

V gene: TRBV27
J gene: TRBJ2-2
D gene: TRBD1
clone size: NA
CDR3 protein: CASSLWGTVDGELFF
CDR3 DNA: TGTGCCAGCAGTTTATGGGGGACAGTGGACGGGGAGCTGTTTTTT

V gene: TRBV27
J gene: TRBJ2-3
D gene: TRBD2
clone size: NA
CDR3 protein: CASSAGTSRGDTQYF
CDR3 DNA: TGTGCCAGCAGTGCCGGGACTAGCAGGGGAGATACGCAGTATTTT

V gene: TRBV5-1
J gene: TRBJ1-2
D gene: NA
clone size: NA
CDR3 protein: CASSLDGVVEGGYTF
CDR3 DNA: TGCGCCAGCAGCTTGGACGGGGTAGTAGAGGGTGGCTACACCTTC

V gene: TRBV27
J gene: TRBJ1-6
D gene: NA
clone size: NA
CDR3 protein: CASSLVRNNSPLHF
CDR3 DNA: TGTGCCAGCAGTTTAGTTAGGAATAATTCACCCCTCCACTTT

V gene: TRBV15
J gene: TRBJ2-5
D gene: NA
clone size: NA
CDR3 protein: CATSMTDEGRETQYF
CDR3 DNA: TGTGCCACCAGCATGACCGACGAGGGCAGGGAGACCCAGTACTTC

V gene: TRBV4-1
J gene: TRBJ2-1
D gene: TRBD2
clone size: NA
CDR3 protein: CASSQDGGLAGGPYNEQFF
CDR3 DNA: TGCGCCAGCAGCCAAGATGGAGGACTAGCGGGAGGGCCCTACAATGAGCAGTTCTTC

V gene: TRBV6-2/TRBV6-3
J gene: TRBJ1-2
D gene: NA
clone size: NA
CDR3 protein: CASSYYWEGYTF
CDR3 DNA: TGTGCCAGCAGTTATTATTGGGAAGGCTACACCTTC

V gene: TRBV6-5
J gene: TRBJ1-1
D gene: NA
clone size: NA
CDR3 protein: CASSMQGNLDTEAFF
CDR3 DNA: TGTGCCAGCAGTATGCAGGGTAATCTGGACACTGAAGCTTTCTTT

V gene: TRBV10-2
J gene: TRBJ2-3
D gene: TRBD1
clone size: NA
CDR3 protein: CASSDPTGSTDTQYF
CDR3 DNA: TGCGCCAGCAGTGACCCGACAGGGAGCACAGATACGCAGTATTTT

V gene: TRBV7-9
J gene: TRBJ2-3
D gene: NA
clone size: NA
CDR3 protein: CASSPRTGFGRGYTDTQYF
CDR3 DNA: TGTGCCAGCAGCCCCCGGACCGGGTTTGGACGGGGCTACACAGATACGCAGTATTTT

V gene: TRBV3-1/TRBV3-2
J gene: TRBJ1-2
D gene: TRBD1
clone size: NA
CDR3 protein: CASSDTGGGYGYTF
CDR3 DNA: TGTGCCAGCAGCGACACAGGGGGCGGGTATGGCTACACCTTC

V gene: TRBV28
J gene: TRBJ1-2
D gene: NA
clone size: NA
CDR3 protein: CASSFPTGANYGYTF
CDR3 DNA: TGTGCCAGCAGTTTTCCGACTGGGGCTAACTATGGCTACACCTTC

V gene: TRBV6-1
J gene: TRBJ1-1
D gene: NA
clone size: NA
CDR3 protein: CASSEALSPWAEAFF
CDR3 DNA: TGTGCCAGCAGTGAAGCGCTCTCACCTTGGGCTGAAGCTTTCTTT

V gene: TRBV2
J gene: TRBJ2-7
D gene: NA
clone size: NA
CDR3 protein: CASSAFSYEQYF
CDR3 DNA: TGTGCCAGCAGTGCGTTCAGCTACGAGCAGTACTTC

V gene: TRBV5-6
J gene: TRBJ2-5
D gene: NA
clone size: NA
CDR3 protein: CASSLGQETQYF
CDR3 DNA: TGTGCCAGCAGCTTGGGGCAAGAGACCCAGTACTTC

V gene: TRBV2
J gene: TRBJ1-2
D gene: NA
clone size: NA
CDR3 protein: CASSPSGSPYGYTF
CDR3 DNA: TGTGCCAGCAGTCCCAGCGGGTCCCCCTATGGCTACACCTTC

V gene: TRBV7-8
J gene: TRBJ1-5
D gene: TRBD1
clone size: NA
CDR3 protein: CASSQIDRGNQPQHF
CDR3 DNA: TGTGCCAGCAGCCAAATTGACAGGGGCAATCAGCCCCAGCATTTT

V gene: TRBV29-1
J gene: TRBJ2-5
D gene: TRBD1
clone size: once
CDR3 protein: CSVYDRGGETQYF
CDR3 DNA: TGCAGCGTTTACGACAGGGGAGGAGAGACCCAGTACTTC

V gene: TRBV5-1
J gene: TRBJ2-3
D gene: NA
clone size: NA
CDR3 protein: CASSSSPTNTQYF
CDR3 DNA: TGCGCCAGCAGCTCAAGCCCCACAAATACGCAGTATTTT

V gene: TRBV10-3
J gene: TRBJ2-5
D gene: NA
clone size: NA
CDR3 protein: CAISESARGNYQETQYF
CDR3 DNA: TGTGCCATCAGTGAGTCTGCGAGAGGCAATTACCAAGAGACCCAGTACTTC

V gene: TRBV10-3
J gene: TRBJ2-3
D gene: TRBD2
clone size: once
CDR3 protein: CAISGREGADTQYF
CDR3 DNA: TGTGCCATCAGTGGGAGGGAGGGCGCAGATACGCAGTATTTT

V gene: TRBV15
J gene: TRBJ2-7
D gene: TRBD2
clone size: NA
CDR3 protein: CATSSPVSGGSYEQYF
CDR3 DNA: TGTGCCACCAGCAGCCCAGTATCGGGGGGATCCTACGAGCAGTACTTC

V gene: TRBV27
J gene: TRBJ1-2
D gene: TRBD1
clone size: NA
CDR3 protein: CASSPAGTGLYGYTF
CDR3 DNA: TGTGCCAGCAGTCCCGCCGGGACAGGACTTTATGGCTACACCTTC

V gene: TRBV5-1
J gene: TRBJ2-2
D gene: TRBD2
clone size: NA
CDR3 protein: CASFGLAEKVGELFF
CDR3 DNA: TGCGCCAGCTTCGGACTAGCGGAAAAAGTAGGGGAGCTGTTTTTT

V gene: TRBV2
J gene: TRBJ2-7
D gene: NA
clone size: NA
CDR3 protein: CASSEQGFEQYF
CDR3 DNA: TGTGCCAGCAGTGAACAGGGTTTCGAGCAGTACTTC

V gene: TRBV5-1
J gene: TRBJ1-5
D gene: TRBD1
clone size: NA
CDR3 protein: CASSLEGTGVQPQHF
CDR3 DNA: TGCGCCAGCAGCTTGGAAGGGACAGGGGTTCAGCCCCAGCATTTT

V gene: TRBV2
J gene: TRBJ2-1
D gene: NA
clone size: NA
CDR3 protein: CASSARTDTSNEQFF
CDR3 DNA: TGTGCCAGCAGTGCCCGGACGGATACTAGCAATGAGCAGTTCTTC

V gene: TRBV19
J gene: TRBJ2-1
D gene: TRBD2
clone size: NA
CDR3 protein: CASSTSVLAGWSDNEQFF
CDR3 DNA: TGTGCCAGTAGTACCTCCGTCCTAGCGGGATGGAGCGACAATGAGCAGTTCTTC

V gene: TRBV18
J gene: TRBJ2-3
D gene: NA
clone size: NA
CDR3 protein: CASSPVTTGDTQYF
CDR3 DNA: TGTGCCAGCTCACCAGTGACTACCGGAGATACGCAGTATTTT

V gene: TRBV9
J gene: TRBJ2-2
D gene: NA
clone size: NA
CDR3 protein: CASSVGPSHTGELFF
CDR3 DNA: TGTGCCAGCAGCGTAGGACCCTCGCACACCGGGGAGCTGTTTTTT

V gene: TRBV7-7
J gene: TRBJ2-5
D gene: TRBD2
clone size: NA
CDR3 protein: CASSSRLAAQETQYF
CDR3 DNA: TGTGCCAGCAGCTCCCGACTAGCGGCACAAGAGACCCAGTACTTC

V gene: TRBV9
J gene: TRBJ2-1
D gene: NA
clone size: NA
CDR3 protein: CASSAGFYNEQFF
CDR3 DNA: TGTGCCAGCAGCGCGGGCTTCTACAATGAGCAGTTCTTC

V gene: TRBV2
J gene: TRBJ2-1
D gene: TRBD2
clone size: NA
CDR3 protein: CASSDGLAGRIGEQFF
CDR3 DNA: TGTGCCAGCAGTGATGGACTAGCGGGACGGATAGGGGAGCAGTTCTTC

V gene: TRBV10-3
J gene: TRBJ1-2
D gene: NA
clone size: NA
CDR3 protein: CAISEGKDYGYTF
CDR3 DNA: TGTGCCATCAGTGAGGGCAAGGACTATGGCTACACCTTC

V gene: TRBV30
J gene: TRBJ2-7
D gene: TRBD2
clone size: NA
CDR3 protein: CAWRSASGNYEQYF
CDR3 DNA: TGTGCCTGGAGGTCGGCTAGCGGAAACTACGAGCAGTACTTC